Each of the 32 T cell receptor beta chains below was sequenced from the same sample in a study of T cell repertoires in cytomegalovirus infection (dated by TCRdb to about 2019). In light of the paper, this sample's treatment or condition label describes: in vitro stimulation with specific CMV peptide epitopes to enrich CMV-specific T cells. These receptors lack a known antigen. The sample was run on an Illumina HiSeq 1500. The public reads were quality trimmed at Q25 with fastp and then assembled into clones with MiXCR by TCRdb, keeping productive beta chains. Identical CDR3 proteins give one entry, which carries the most common genes and DNA. Here the sample has about 900,000 distinct CDR3 sequences; approximately 31% occur a single time. Together, the top ten hold 10% to 15% of the sample. The sequencing used cultured CD8+ T cells from PBMCs, collected from culture after CMV antigen stimulation. Receptor source: a human donor in good health (CMV status not recorded). Some clones in this sample may be carry-over from other donors' samples.

With regard to this clonotype: The DNA is left out, because the CDR3 cannot be placed on it with certainty; the CDR3 is given as TCRdb lists it. This rearrangement joins TRBV2 to TRBJ1-2. The CDR3 sequence runs 22 residues, both termini included. Germline loops: CDR1 SNHLY, CDR2 FYNNEI. CDR3: CASTGYRTMATPSFSQDYGYTF.

CDR3 in amino acids: CTSSSRWPNSPLHF. CDR3 nucleotide sequence: TGTACCAGCAGCTCGAGATGGCCTAATTCACCCCTCCACTTT. The chain links TRBV7-2 to TRBJ1-6; D not resolved. Germline V gives CDR1 SGHTA, CDR2 FQGNSA. The CDR3 runs 14 residues. Deletions cut 4 bases from V and 6 bases from J, with 10 bases between.

The sample holds a few counts of this clonotype. The chain uses TRBV6-5 and TRBJ2-3; 11 bases align to TRBD2. CDR3 length: 18 residues. V was clipped by 0 bases and J by 3 bases; unmatched bases: 8. Germline V gene lookup returns CDR1 MNHEY and CDR2 SVGAGI. CDR3 amino acids: CASSYSVGSGGDTDTQYF. CDR3 bases: TGTGCCAGCAGTTACTCGGTCGGTAGCGGGGGGGATACAGATACGCAGTATTTT.

This clonotype was detected ten times or more. This sequence joins TRBV7-2 and TRBJ2-2, with D unclear. V was shortened by 5 bases and J by 6 bases, with 4 bases between the two germline ends. In germline, CDR1 is SGHTA, CDR2 FQGNSA. The CDR3 is made up of 11 amino acids. CDR3 sequence (DNA): TGTGCCAGCAGCCACCCCGGGGAGCTGTTTTTT. The encoded protein is CASSHPGELFF.

A few counts support this clonotype. The rearrangement links TRBV12-3 or TRBV12-4 to TRBJ1-4; 7 bases map to TRBD1. V gave up 2 bases and J gave up 8 bases; unmatched junction bases: 5. This CDR3 comprises 14 residues. CDR3 nucleotide sequence: TGTGCCAGCAGTTTACAGGGGGTAAAGGAAAAACTGTTTTTT. Encoded protein: CASSLQGVKEKLFF.

This clonotype has only a few counts. DNA of the CDR3: TGTGCCAGCAGTTATATATTCCGGGACAGCGAAGCTTTCTTT. This gives the protein CASSYIFRDSEAFF. The chain links TRBV6-5 to TRBJ1-1, with TRBD1 matching over 7 bases. The CDR3 extends over 14 amino acids. The J segment lost 8 bases and the V segment lost 3 bases, leaving 9 bases of the junction unmatched. Per the germline V gene, CDR1 is MNHEY and CDR2 is SVGAGI.

This clonotype has a count of ten or more. One end of the junction is discordant with germline, which a read error may explain. This chain joins TRBV7-6 and TRBJ2-5; no definite D call. CDR3 length equals 13 residues. CDR1 is SGHVS and CDR2 is FNYEAQ in the germline V gene. The CDR3 nucleotides read TGTGCTAGCAGCTTAGCCCTCCAAGAGACCCAGTACTTC. Its protein product is CASSLALQETQYF.

The sample holds a few counts of this clonotype. This rearrangement joins TRBV7-9 to TRBJ2-7; perhaps TRBD1 as D (6 bases). CDR3 length: 14 amino acids. V lost 2 bases, J lost 5 bases, and 13 bases lay in between. Per the germline V gene, CDR1 is SEHNR and CDR2 is FQNEAQ (reference sequence). The CDR3 sequence is CASSLPLRGDEQYF. The CDR3, as DNA: TGTGCCAGCAGCTTACCTCTCAGGGGCGACGAGCAGTACTTC.

The chain recombines TRBV7-9 with TRBJ2-7; D is undetermined. V lost 4 bases, J lost 5 bases, and 15 bases lay in between. The CDR3 has 14 amino acids. Germline V gene data show CDR1 as SEHNR and CDR2 as FQNEAQ (reference sequence). The CDR3 region is CASSSPLGPHEQYF. The CDR3 DNA follows: TGTGCCAGCAGCTCTCCCCTCGGACCCCACGAGCAGTACTTC.

This clonotype was detected ten times or more. The chain carries TRBV7-8 and TRBJ2-3, with 13 bases fitting TRBD2. The CDR3 loop spans 16 amino acids. J was trimmed by 0 bases and V by 4 bases; bases with no gene match: 1. Germline V gene lookup returns CDR1 SGHVS and CDR2 FQNEAQ. The CDR3 DNA is TGTGCCAGCAGCTCGACTAGCGGGGGGAGCACAGATACGCAGTATTTT. It encodes CASSSTSGGSTDTQYF.

Details on this clonotype: A junction boundary mismatches the germline segment, possibly from a read error. This rearrangement joins TRBV12-3 or TRBV12-4 to TRBJ1-1; D uncertain. This CDR3 contains 11 residues. This CDR3 is CANSLNTEAFF. The CDR3 nucleotides read TGTGCCAACAGTTTAAACACTGAAGCTTTCTTT.

V is TRBV28 and J is TRBJ2-7; the D gene is possibly TRBD2 (5 bases). Germline loops: CDR1 MDHEN, CDR2 SYDVKM. CDR3 length: 14 residues. The V gene lost 6 bases and the J gene lost 4 bases, with 16 bases spanning the gap. This CDR3 reads CASRPATGFYEQYF. In DNA form, the CDR3 reads TGTGCCAGCAGGCCAGCTACGGGGTTTTACGAGCAGTACTTC.

The table lists this clonotype with many counts. This chain uses TRBV7-2 with TRBJ2-3, with a tentative D call TRBD1 (6 bases). Germline assignment: CDR1 SGHTA and CDR2 FQGNSA. The CDR3 sequence is 17 residues long. Trimming left V 3 bases short and J 2 bases short, with 18 bases between. The CDR3 bases are TGTGCCAGCAGCTTCCCAACAACAGGGTGGGCCACAGATACGCAGTATTTT. Translated: CASSFPTTGWATDTQYF.

This clonotype appeared a few times. This chain joins TRBV2 and TRBJ1-2; no clear D gene. CDR1 is SNHLY, CDR2 FYNNEI, per germline. This CDR3 region has 17 residues. V was pared by 2 bases and J by 0 bases, with 16 bases between. CDR3 bases: TGTGCCAGCAGTGAAACAAGTGGACCCATAGCTAACTATGGCTACACCTTC. Its translation is CASSETSGPIANYGYTF.

For this clonotype: A junction end diverges from the germline sequence, so it may reflect a read error. V gene TRBV4-1 combines with J gene TRBJ2-1; 8 positions match TRBD2. Per the germline V gene, CDR1 is MGHRA and CDR2 is YSYEKL. This CDR3 is 15 amino acids long. CDR3 nucleotide sequence: TGTGCCAGCAGCCTGCGGGGGGCGAAACACAATGAGCAGTTCTTC. Translation: CASSLRGAKHNEQFF.

The V gene is TRBV19, the J gene TRBJ2-2; D is unresolved. V was shortened by 7 bases and J by 4 bases, with 7 bases between the two germline ends. CDR1 and CDR2 (germline): LNHDA, SQIVND (reference sequence). The CDR3 extends over 12 amino acids. This chain's CDR3 is CASMMVTGELFF. The CDR3 DNA sequence: TGTGCCAGTATGATGGTCACCGGGGAGCTGTTTTTT.

This clonotype occurred a few times. The genes are TRBV6-2 or TRBV6-3 and TRBJ2-7; D possibly corresponds to TRBD1 (5 bases). The V and J ends lost 6 bases and 2 bases respectively, with 14 bases between them. Germline assignment: CDR1 MNHEY and CDR2 SVGEGT. This CDR3 is 14 amino acids long. As DNA, the CDR3 is TGTGCCAGCAGCCTTGCAGGGCCCACCTACGAGCAGTACGTC. This encodes CASSLAGPTYEQYV.

There are a few counts of this clonotype. The chain carries TRBV7-9 and TRBJ1-5; maybe TRBD1 (6 bases). The V gene lost 1 base and the J gene lost 3 bases, with 10 bases spanning the gap. CDR1 and CDR2 (germline): SEHNR, FQNEAQ (reference sequence). The CDR3 loop spans 15 amino acids. CDR3 residues: CASSLEDSVNQPQHF. Written as DNA, the CDR3 is TGTGCCAGCAGCTTAGAGGACAGCGTCAATCAGCCCCAGCATTTT. The complete variable domain, with remaining parts taken from reference TRBV7-9 and TRBJ1-5, reads DTGVSQNPRHKITKRGQNVTFRCDPISEHNRLYWYRQTLGQGPEFLTYFQNEAQLEKSRLLSDRFSAERPKGSFSTLEIQRTEQGDSAMYLCASSLEDSVNQPQHFGDGTRLSIL.

The chain employs TRBV14 and TRBJ2-5; D remains ambiguous. The CDR3 consists of 15 residues. Germline CDR1 SGHDN, CDR2 FVKESK. V lost 0 bases and J lost 5, with 13 bases in between. CDR3 sequence: CASSQEWGLEETQYF. The CDR3 coding sequence is TGTGCCAGCAGCCAAGAGTGGGGTTTGGAGGAGACCCAGTACTTC.

V and J are TRBV6-8 and TRBJ2-3; D is perhaps TRBD2 (5 bases). CDR1 MNHGY and CDR2 SAAAGT come from the germline V gene. V was cut by 10 bases and J by 0 bases, with 17 bases left in between. The CDR3 has 15 residues. The CDR3 DNA reads as TGTGCCAACAGCAACGGGGATTCTAGCACAGATACGCAGTATTTT. Protein product: CANSNGDSSTDTQYF.

This clonotype was found many times. This sequence joins TRBV4-3 and TRBJ2-1; D possibly corresponds to TRBD2 (6 bases). Trimming removed 1 base at V and 9 bases at J, with 7 bases between. In germline, CDR1 is LGHNA, CDR2 YSLEER. The CDR3 is 12 amino acids. In DNA form, the CDR3 reads TGCGCCAGCAGCCAAGCCGGGGGTGAGCAGTTCTTC. Protein sequence: CASSQAGGEQFF.

This clonotype has only a few counts. The chain employs TRBV27 and TRBJ2-2, with D maybe TRBD1 (5 bases). The CDR3 is 16 residues long. The germline V gene has CDR1 MNHEY and CDR2 SMNVEV (reference sequence). V dropped 1 base and J dropped 1 base, with 10 bases sitting between them. The CDR3 region is CASSLLDKLNTGELFF. CDR3 nucleotides: TGTGCCAGCAGTTTATTGGACAAATTGAACACCGGGGAGCTGTTTTTT.

The chain employs TRBV27 and TRBJ2-7, with D possibly being TRBD1 (6 bases). Trimming pared 3 bases from V and 2 bases from J, leaving 14 bases between. The CDR3 consists of 15 residues. Germline V lookup: CDR1 MNHEY, CDR2 SMNVEV (reference sequence). The CDR3 here is CASSLGGGLAYEQYV. The CDR3 DNA follows: TGTGCCAGCAGTTTGGGTGGGGGCCTCGCCTACGAGCAGTACGTC.

The V gene is TRBV15, the J gene TRBJ1-3, with 8 bases identical to TRBD1. The V and J ends lost 8 bases and 2 bases, in that order; junction bases with no gene match: 20. The CDR3 runs 19 residues. CDR1 is LNHNV and CDR2 is YYDKDF in the germline V gene (reference sequence). The chain's CDR3 is CATSTNFRTGPTPGNTIYF. The CDR3 nucleotides read TGTGCCACCTCGACGAATTTCCGGACAGGGCCAACGCCTGGAAACACCATATATTTT.

V and J are TRBV19 and TRBJ1-1; 10 bases match TRBD1. Per germline, CDR1 LNHDA and CDR2 SQIVND (reference sequence). The CDR3 consists of 15 residues. V dropped 7 bases and J dropped 1; count of bases not matched to a gene: 6. The DNA of the CDR3 is TGTGCCAGTATAAAGACAGGGGGCGAGAACACTGAAGCTTTCTTT. It encodes CASIKTGGENTEAFF. The variable domain in full, completed from reference TRBV19 and TRBJ1-1, reads DGGITQSPKYLFRKEGQNVTLSCEQNLNHDAMYWYRQDPGQGLRLIYYSQIVNDFQKGDIAEGYSVSREKKESFPLTVTSAQKNPTAFYLCASIKTGGENTEAFFGQGTRLTVV.

CDR3 sequence: CASSSDRGINNEQFF. The DNA of the CDR3 is TGTGCCAGTAGTTCGGACAGGGGGATCAACAATGAGCAGTTCTTC. The chain joins TRBV19 to TRBJ2-1; 10 bases fit TRBD1. CDR3 length equals 15 residues. The J segment lost 5 bases and the V segment lost 5 bases, leaving 6 bases of the junction unmatched. The germline CDR1 and CDR2 sequences are LNHDA and SQIVND (reference sequence).

In this sample, this clonotype turned up many times. J is TRBJ1-1 and V is TRBV27; D unresolved. The CDR3 covers 13 residues. V was shortened by 3 bases and J by 4 bases, with 9 bases between the two germline ends. CDR1 and CDR2 from the germline V gene are MNHEY and SMNVEV (reference sequence). In DNA form, the CDR3 reads TGTGCCAGCAGTTTTGGGGTCAGCACTGAAGCTTTCTTT. Translating gives CASSFGVSTEAFF.

The sample holds a few counts of this clonotype. The rearrangement uses TRBV11-3 and TRBJ2-3; 14 bases are shared with TRBD2. V gave up 5 bases and J gave up 2 bases; unmatched junction bases: 3. This CDR3 is built from 16 residues. Germline CDR1 reads SGHNT; CDR2 reads YENEEA. The DNA for the CDR3 is TGTGCCAGCAGCAAGGGACTAGCGGGGGACACAGATACGCAGTATTTT. Amino acid sequence: CASSKGLAGDTDTQYF.

This rearrangement joins TRBV5-1 to TRBJ1-2, with 7 nucleotides matching TRBD1. The V gene end was trimmed by 4 bases and the J gene end by 6 bases; junction bases not matched to a gene: 3. Germline CDR1 and CDR2: SGHRS and YFSETQ. CDR3 size: 12 residues. The CDR3 DNA is TGCGCCAGCAGCGGCGGGACAGATGGCTACACCTTC. Translating it yields CASSGGTDGYTF.

The sample holds many counts of this clonotype. V and J are TRBV20-1 and TRBJ1-1; 9 bases fit TRBD1. V lost 3 bases, J lost 0 bases, and 8 bases stayed unmatched. CDR3 length: 16 amino acids. Germline V gene lookup returns CDR1 DFQATT and CDR2 SNEGSKA (reference sequence). CDR3 nucleotides: TGCAGTGCTAGCCCCCGACAGGGGGTTATGAACACTGAAGCTTTCTTT. This gives the protein CSASPRQGVMNTEAFF.

This clonotype was found a few times. The chain employs TRBV27 and TRBJ1-4; 9 positions agree with TRBD1. This CDR3 has 17 residues. From germline, CDR1 is MNHEY and CDR2 SMNVEV (reference sequence). Losses at the gene ends were 3 bases for V and 5 bases for J; bases not matched to a gene: 10. The CDR3 spells CASSFHGRTGVNEKLFF. The CDR3, as DNA: TGTGCCAGCAGTTTCCACGGGCGGACAGGGGTGAATGAAAAACTGTTTTTT. Full variable domain (remainder filled in from reference TRBV27 and TRBJ1-4): EAQVTQNPRYLITVTGKKLTVTCSQNMNHEYMSWYRQDPGLGLRQIYYSMNVEVTDKGDVPEGYKVSRKEKRNFPLILESPSPNQTSLYFCASSFHGRTGVNEKLFFGSGTQLSVL.

In its sample, this clonotype was seen a few times. The chain carries TRBV6-5 and TRBJ2-1; a possible D gene is TRBD2 (6 bases). CDR3 length: 15 residues. The germline V and J ends were trimmed by 5 bases and 0 bases, with 11 bases remaining between them. Per the germline V gene, CDR1 is MNHEY and CDR2 is SVGAGI. The CDR3 here is CASSAAGSSYNEQFF. The CDR3 nucleotides read TGTGCCAGCAGTGCTGCGGGGAGCTCCTACAATGAGCAGTTCTTC.